This T cell receptor beta chain appears in the sequencing data of a study of vaccination and CD4 T cells after COVID-19. Turning to the study itself: Nasal swab PCR detected SARS-CoV-2 in convalescent patients, who comprised several mild cases and one severe case. Two Hispanic individuals were among six male and four female convalescent patients. At a median about 72 days (range 14 to 241) after dose two, post-vaccine samples were obtained.

With the Oncomine TCR Beta short-read assay, DNA from cultured CD4+ T cells was sequenced. In this case, cultured CD4+ T cells provided the extracted genomic DNA. A single record per CDR3 protein comes from TCRdb applying MiXCR to the PCR reads. Of about 22,000 distinct CDR3 sequences listed, roughly half are singletons. Specified treatment: 10-day PBMC culture with coronavirus spike peptide pools or control peptides (ViraFEST assay). V was clipped by 5 bases and J by 6 bases, with 20 bases between them. CDR1 MDHEN and CDR2 SYDVKM come from the germline V gene. This CDR3 contains 16 residues. Only a few counts were recorded for this clonotype. Its antigen is not known.

Sample: CD4+ T cells from blood, cultured in vitro. The clonotype was recovered from a human donor who had recovered from COVID-19. V usage is TRBV28 and J usage is TRBJ1-5, with D possibly matching TRBD1 (6 bases). CDR3 sequence (DNA): TGTGCCAGCAGTCCGGAACAGGGCTGGATAGGTCAGCCCCAGCATTTT. Translated, it gives CASSPEQGWIGQPQHF.